Listed here are 21 T cell receptor beta chains from one sample, sequenced in a study of blood T cell repertoires in COVID-19. Some clones are missing from TCRdb's copy, which holds only in-frame ones; the method was immunoSEQ multiplex PCR. The repertoire holds 400,000 to 450,000 clones, with 90% as singletons. The material sequenced was PBMCs or T cells enriched from blood (not recorded which). The receptors stem from a man aged 18 to 30 who had recovered from COVID-19.

This chain connects TRBV10-3 to TRBJ2-3; possible D gene TRBD1, 5 bases. The germline V and J ends were trimmed by 5 bases and 4 bases, with 13 bases remaining between them. Per the germline V gene, CDR1 is ENHRY and CDR2 is SYGVKD. This CDR3 is 14 amino acids long. CDR3 residues: CAISSTTGSDTQYF. The DNA of the CDR3 is TGTGCCATCAGTTCCACCACAGGATCAGATACGCAGTATTTT.

The J gene is TRBJ2-7, the V gene TRBV19; a possible D gene is TRBD2 (6 bases). Trimming took 6 bases from V and 2 from J, leaving 17 bases between them. This CDR3 comprises 15 residues. Germline CDR1 and CDR2: LNHDA and SQIVND (reference sequence). CDR3 sequence reads: CASSRAGSLAYEQYF. The CDR3 nucleotides are TGTGCCAGTAGCCGGGCGGGATCTCTGGCCTACGAGCAGTACTTC.

The chain carries TRBV2 and TRBJ2-6; D ambiguous. The germline V and J ends were trimmed by 9 bases and 0 bases, with 18 bases remaining between them. This CDR3 contains 17 residues. CDR1 SNHLY and CDR2 FYNNEI come from the germline V gene. The CDR3 coding sequence is TGTGCCAGACATATTATACCGGCAGGCTCTGGGGCCAACGTCCTGACTTTC. Translated: CARHIIPAGSGANVLTF.

This chain uses TRBV9 with TRBJ2-2; D is uncertain. Per the germline V gene, CDR1 is SGDLS and CDR2 is YYNGEE. The CDR3 totals 13 residues. V gave up 4 bases and J gave up 1 base, with 5 bases separating them. CDR3 in amino acids: CASSLRNTGELFF. The CDR3 bases are TGTGCCAGCAGCCTTAGGAACACCGGGGAGCTGTTTTTT.

This chain links TRBV10-1 with TRBJ2-1, with 7 bases matching TRBD2. Germline V gives CDR1 WNHNN, CDR2 SYGVQD (reference sequence). J was trimmed by 4 bases and V by 2 bases; bases with no gene match: 11. This CDR3 comprises 17 residues. The CDR3 region has the DNA TGCGCCAGCAGTGAGGTGATGGCGGGAGCATCGTACAATGAGCAGTTCTTC. Its translation is CASSEVMAGASYNEQFF.

The chain recombines TRBV5-5 with TRBJ1-6; no firm D call. The CDR3 totals 11 residues. The V end was cut by 1 base, the J end by 11 bases, with 4 bases between. Germline V gene sequence: CDR1 SGHKS, CDR2 YYEKEE (reference sequence). The CDR3 region is CASSLTTPLHF. CDR3 in DNA: TGTGCCAGCAGCTTGACAACACCCCTCCACTTT.

V is TRBV18 and J is TRBJ1-2, with D unclear. Germline values: CDR1 KGHSH, CDR2 LQKENI. Between the trimmed V and J ends, which lost 3 bases and 4 bases, there was a span of 15 bases. The CDR3 has 15 residues. Written as DNA, the CDR3 is TGTGCCAGCTCACCGAGCCTAGGAGACGTCTATGGCTACACCTTC. This encodes CASSPSLGDVYGYTF.

This sequence joins TRBV28 and TRBJ1-5, with TRBD1 matching 10 bases. The CDR3 loop spans 19 amino acids. From germline, CDR1 is MDHEN and CDR2 SYDVKM. Unmatched junction bases numbered 16, after V lost 6 bases and J lost 2 bases. The CDR3 protein is CASSRSGTGDFWGNQPQHF. For the CDR3, the DNA is TGTGCCAGCAGCCGCTCCGGGACAGGGGATTTCTGGGGCAATCAGCCCCAGCATTTT.

The V gene is TRBV9, the J gene TRBJ2-5; maybe TRBD1 (6 bases). There are 14 residues in the CDR3. From germline, CDR1 is SGDLS and CDR2 YYNGEE. Trimming left V 3 bases short and J 5 bases short, with 14 bases between. CDR3 protein: CASSENRVRETQYF. Here the CDR3 DNA reads TGTGCCAGCAGCGAGAACAGGGTTCGTGAGACCCAGTACTTC.

This clone was seen a single time. The chain recombines TRBV19 with TRBJ1-1; no reliable D call. The CDR3 covers 11 residues. Looked up from germline, CDR1 is LNHDA and CDR2 is SQIVND (reference sequence). V gave up 3 bases and J gave up 6 bases, with 5 bases separating them. CDR3 protein: CASSIQAEAFF. The DNA of the CDR3 is TGTGCCAGTAGTATCCAGGCTGAAGCTTTCTTT.

The chain uses TRBV12-3 or TRBV12-4 and TRBJ2-7; 8 bases are shared with TRBD1. With 4 bases clipped from V and 5 bases from J, the junction kept 4 bases outside the gene matches. The CDR3 loop spans 13 amino acids. CDR3 in DNA: TGTGCCAGCAGTTGGACAGGGTTCCACGAGCAGTACTTC. It yields the protein CASSWTGFHEQYF.

The genes are TRBV18 and TRBJ2-7; D possibly corresponds to TRBD1 (6 bases). From germline, CDR1 is KGHSH and CDR2 LQKENI. This CDR3 has 15 amino acids. The V gene lost 2 bases and the J gene lost 3 bases, with 14 bases spanning the gap. Written as DNA, the CDR3 is TGTGCCAGCTCACCAGGATTGACAGGAAGCTACGAGCAGTACTTC. As protein: CASSPGLTGSYEQYF.

This chain uses TRBV2 with TRBJ1-1; D is perhaps TRBD1 (6 bases). V was cut by 5 bases and J by 7 bases, with 14 bases left in between. The germline V gene encodes CDR1 SNHLY and CDR2 FYNNEI. The CDR3 spans 13 residues. CDR3 bases: TGTGCCAGCAGTTCGAGGGGGAGCGGTGAAGCTTTCTTT. Amino acids: CASSSRGSGEAFF.

The chain has TRBV13 and TRBJ1-1; 7 nucleotides agree with TRBD1. Germline CDR1 reads PRHDT; CDR2 reads FYEKMQ (reference sequence). After removal of 5 bases from V and 0 bases from J, the junction contained 6 bases not matched to a gene. This CDR3 has 15 residues. In DNA, the CDR3 is TGTGCCAGCAGCCGCCCCAGGGGGATGAACACTGAAGCTTTCTTT. This encodes CASSRPRGMNTEAFF.

This chain joins TRBV7-3 and TRBJ2-1; TRBD2 aligns across 7 bases. Trimming took 5 bases from V and 7 from J; bases not matched to a gene: 14. The CDR3 length is 16 residues. CDR1 is SGHTA, CDR2 FQGTGA, per germline. In DNA form, the CDR3 reads TGTGCCAGCAGCCCTCGAGCGGGAATGGGATTGAATGAGCAGTTCTTC. Translation: CASSPRAGMGLNEQFF.

CDR3 sequence reads: CASSAQSDSNQPQHF. The CDR3 bases are TGTGCCAGCAGTGCGCAGTCAGATAGCAATCAGCCCCAGCATTTT. V usage is TRBV2 and J usage is TRBJ1-5, with D unclear. The CDR3 has 15 amino acids. The germline V gene has CDR1 SNHLY and CDR2 FYNNEI. Between the trimmed V and J ends, which lost 4 bases and 0 bases, there was a span of 10 bases.

The chain is built from TRBV5-6 and TRBJ2-1; 9 positions match TRBD2. J was trimmed by 7 bases and V by 1 base; bases with no gene match: 9. The V gene's germline CDR1 is SGHDT and CDR2 YYEEEE. The CDR3 loop spans 16 amino acids. The CDR3 is CASSLFGGRGKNEQFF. The CDR3 DNA reads as TGTGCCAGCAGCTTGTTTGGCGGGAGGGGAAAAAATGAGCAGTTCTTC.

The chain is built from TRBV27 and TRBJ1-5, with TRBD1 matching 11 bases. This CDR3 is built from 15 residues. The V gene's germline CDR1 is MNHEY and CDR2 SMNVEV (reference sequence). Unmatched junction bases numbered 4, after V lost 5 bases and J lost 4 bases. CDR3 nucleotide sequence: TGTGCCAGCAGTGTCGGACAGGGGGCAAATCAGCCCCAGCATTTT. It yields the protein CASSVGQGANQPQHF.

The chain uses TRBV28 and TRBJ2-7, with 13 bases fitting TRBD2. This CDR3 comprises 16 residues. Germline assignment: CDR1 MDHEN and CDR2 SYDVKM. V lost 7 bases and J lost 3; bases outside the gene matches: 9. CDR3: CASKGTSGANLYEQYF. In DNA form, the CDR3 reads TGTGCCAGCAAAGGGACTAGCGGGGCTAACCTCTACGAGCAGTACTTC. Full variable domain (outside the CDR3, taken from reference TRBV28 and TRBJ2-7): DVKVTQSSRYLVKRTGEKVFLECVQDMDHENMFWYRQDPGLGLRLIYFSYDVKMKEKGDIPEGYSVSREKKERFSLILESASTNQTSMYLCASKGTSGANLYEQYFGPGTRLTVT.

The genes are TRBV6-5 and TRBJ2-7; D is ambiguous. This CDR3 comprises 13 residues. The germline gives CDR1 MNHEY, CDR2 SVGAGI. Here the CDR3 DNA reads TGTGCTTCGGGTGTCGGCCCTAGGTCCGAGCAGTACTTC. Residues: CASGVGPRSEQYF.

Comment on this clone: Other DNA sequences in this sample translate to the same CDR3. The chain employs TRBV28 and TRBJ1-6; 8 bases line up with TRBD1. The CDR3 loop spans 14 amino acids. The junction had 5 bases not matched to a gene; V was cut back by 5 bases and J by 8 bases. Germline assignment: CDR1 MDHEN and CDR2 SYDVKM. CDR3 nucleotide sequence: TGTGCCAGCAGTCCCGACAGGGGCGATTCACCCCTCCACTTT. Translating gives CASSPDRGDSPLHF.